The source of this T cell receptor (beta chain) is a study of identical twins. Whole-study findings and limits: Less excess twin sharing appeared in beta out-of-frame sequences.

Healthy Caucasian individuals made up all the donors. TCRdb re-analysed the 5' RACE reads in MiXCR, keeping a single row per CDR3 protein. The sample has around 1.7 million distinct CDR3 sequences; around a third are singletons. This clonotype was seen a handful of times. The antigen remains unidentified. The ends were cut back, 7 bases at V and 6 bases at J, with 19 bases in the middle. Germline V gene lookup returns CDR1 MGHRA and CDR2 YSYEKL. This CDR3 region has 15 residues. Sequencing was done on a sample of cord blood. The receptor's source is a newborn girl in good health. The chain is built from TRBV4-1 and TRBJ2-1; possibly TRBD2 for D (7 bases). CDR3 DNA: TGCGCCAGCACTAAAGGGGGGGGCCGAAGCAATGAGCAGTTCTTC. It translates to CASTKGGGRSNEQFF.